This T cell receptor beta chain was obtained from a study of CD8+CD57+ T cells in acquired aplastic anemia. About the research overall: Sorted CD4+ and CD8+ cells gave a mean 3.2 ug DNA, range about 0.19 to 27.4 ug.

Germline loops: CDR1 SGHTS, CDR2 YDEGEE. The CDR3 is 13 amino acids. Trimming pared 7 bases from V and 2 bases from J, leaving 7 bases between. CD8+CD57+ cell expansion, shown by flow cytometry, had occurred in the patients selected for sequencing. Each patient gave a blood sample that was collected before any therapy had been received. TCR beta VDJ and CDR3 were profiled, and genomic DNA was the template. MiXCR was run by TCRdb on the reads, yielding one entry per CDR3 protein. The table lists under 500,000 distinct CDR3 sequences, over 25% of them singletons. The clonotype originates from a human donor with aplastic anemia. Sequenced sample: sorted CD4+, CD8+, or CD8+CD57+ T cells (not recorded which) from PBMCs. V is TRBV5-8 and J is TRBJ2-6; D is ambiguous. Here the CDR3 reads CASVTPGANVLTF. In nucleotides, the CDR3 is TGTGCCAGCGTGACTCCTGGGGCCAACGTCCTGACTTTC.